Listed below are T cell receptor beta chains from one sample, sequenced in a study of T cell changes during pregnancy in multiple sclerosis. Sequencing was performed with immunoSEQ multiplex PCR; in TCRdb, only in-frame clones are kept and a portion is missing. The sample yields around 81,000 clones, around nine tenths seen once. Sequenced material: peripheral blood, taken after pregnancy. The receptor source for this set is a female donor in good health, enrolled as a control in a pregnancy study. Each CDR3 is given with its conserved first and last residue. The order of the fields is D gene, J gene, V gene, clone size, CDR3 DNA, CDR3 protein. D genes are given only for firm matches. The size field is filled for only some rows; it gives once, few, many or a size class.

D gene: NA; J gene: TRBJ1-1; V gene: TRBV2; clone size: NA; CDR3 DNA: TGTGCCAGCAGAAACAGGGAGGGTGGCACTGAAGCTTTCTTT; CDR3 protein: CASRNREGGTEAFF
D gene: NA; J gene: TRBJ1-2; V gene: TRBV6-1; clone size: NA; CDR3 DNA: TGTGCCAGCAGTGAAGACAATAACTATGGCTACACCTTC; CDR3 protein: CASSEDNNYGYTF
D gene: NA; J gene: TRBJ1-5; V gene: TRBV6-1; clone size: NA; CDR3 DNA: TGTGCCAGCAGTGTGGAGGGAGAACATCAGCCCCAGCATTTT; CDR3 protein: CASSVEGEHQPQHF
D gene: NA; J gene: TRBJ1-4; V gene: TRBV21-1; clone size: NA; CDR3 DNA: TGTGCCAGCAAGAGAGGGGGCGATAATGAAAAACTGTTTTTT; CDR3 protein: CASKRGGDNEKLFF
D gene: NA; J gene: TRBJ1-1; V gene: TRBV18; clone size: NA; CDR3 DNA: TGTGCCAGCTCCCAGGTCTACGGGAACACTGAAGCTTTCTTT; CDR3 protein: CASSQVYGNTEAFF
D gene: TRBD1; J gene: TRBJ1-1; V gene: TRBV28; clone size: NA; CDR3 DNA: TGTGCCAGCAGCCGACAGGGAGTGGTAGGCACTGAAGCTTTCTTT; CDR3 protein: CASSRQGVVGTEAFF
D gene: TRBD1; J gene: TRBJ2-6; V gene: TRBV10-2; clone size: NA; CDR3 DNA: TGCGCCAGCATTGTCTCGACAGGGGAAATCTCTGGGGCCAACGTCCTGACTTTC; CDR3 protein: CASIVSTGEISGANVLTF
D gene: TRBD2; J gene: TRBJ2-3; V gene: TRBV6-1; clone size: NA; CDR3 DNA: TGTGCCACCTTCGAGCTGGGGGGGGGCACAGATACGCAGTATTTT; CDR3 protein: CATFELGGGTDTQYF
D gene: NA; J gene: TRBJ1-2; V gene: TRBV6-5; clone size: NA; CDR3 DNA: TGTGCCAGCAGTTACTCTGGGGCTCCTACCTATGGCTACACCTTC; CDR3 protein: CASSYSGAPTYGYTF
D gene: TRBD1; J gene: TRBJ1-4; V gene: TRBV28; clone size: NA; CDR3 DNA: TGTGCCAGCAGTCCGACAGGGGATGAAAAACTGTTTTTT; CDR3 protein: CASSPTGDEKLFF
D gene: NA; J gene: TRBJ2-2; V gene: TRBV27; clone size: NA; CDR3 DNA: TGTGCCAGCAGTAACCGGGACTTATCCGGGGAGCTGTTTTTT; CDR3 protein: CASSNRDLSGELFF
D gene: TRBD1; J gene: TRBJ1-5; V gene: TRBV18; clone size: NA; CDR3 DNA: TGTGCCAGCTCAGTAGGACAGGGCGGGAATCAGCCCCAGCATTTT; CDR3 protein: CASSVGQGGNQPQHF
D gene: NA; J gene: TRBJ1-1; V gene: TRBV7-9; clone size: NA; CDR3 DNA: TGTGCCAGCAGCTTAGGAGAGTCCATGATGGCTTTCTTT; CDR3 protein: CASSLGESMMAFF
D gene: TRBD1; J gene: TRBJ2-7; V gene: TRBV18; clone size: NA; CDR3 DNA: TGTGCCAGCTCACCTAACCGGGACAGGGCCTCCTACGAGCAGTACTTC; CDR3 protein: CASSPNRDRASYEQYF
D gene: NA; J gene: TRBJ2-3; V gene: TRBV10-2; clone size: NA; CDR3 DNA: TGCGCCAGCAGTGAGGCCAGTCCCGCAGATACGCAGTATTTT; CDR3 protein: CASSEASPADTQYF
D gene: TRBD2; J gene: TRBJ2-7; V gene: TRBV6-5; clone size: NA; CDR3 DNA: TGTGCCAGCAGTAGACCGGGACTAGGCAACTACGAGCAGTACTTC; CDR3 protein: CASSRPGLGNYEQYF
D gene: TRBD1; J gene: TRBJ2-3; V gene: TRBV6-1; clone size: NA; CDR3 DNA: TGTGCCAGCAGTTCCGGGACAGGGGGCCTGGATACGCAGTATTTT; CDR3 protein: CASSSGTGGLDTQYF
D gene: NA; J gene: TRBJ2-1; V gene: TRBV25-1; clone size: few; CDR3 DNA: TGTGCCAGCAGTGAGGGAGGGGGGGACTCCAATGAGCAGTTCTTC; CDR3 protein: CASSEGGGDSNEQFF
D gene: TRBD2; J gene: TRBJ2-4; V gene: TRBV10-1; clone size: NA; CDR3 DNA: TGCGCCAGCAGGGGACTTAGCGGGTGGGGAGCCAAAAACATTCAGTACTTC; CDR3 protein: CASRGLSGWGAKNIQYF
D gene: NA; J gene: TRBJ2-3; V gene: TRBV11-2; clone size: NA; CDR3 DNA: TGTGCCAGCAGCTTAGGTCCAGGGGTAAGAACAGATACGCAGTATTTT; CDR3 protein: CASSLGPGVRTDTQYF